The 5 T cell receptor beta chains reported below all come from one sample, sequenced in a study of human T cells and chemical hapten exposure. TCRdb processed the RACE reads anew with MiXCR; each CDR3 protein has one entry. The sample includes more than 300,000 distinct CDR3 sequences, about 5% of them seen just once. Time point specified: pre-sensitization, week 0. Treatment reported: therapeutic diphenylcyclopropenone sensitization with weekly scalp DPC. This specimen consisted of whole blood, obtained in connection with sensitization to the hapten diphenylcyclopropenone (DPC). The origin of the receptors is a woman between 18 and 29 years old with alopecia areata. Some clones in this sample may be carry-over from other donors' samples.

This clonotype was observed a few times. This chain links TRBV19 with TRBJ2-2; no clear D gene. Trimming removed 3 bases at V and 7 bases at J, with 9 bases between. The CDR3 runs to 13 residues. Germline loops: CDR1 LNHDA, CDR2 SQIVND (reference sequence). Here the CDR3 reads CASSMGIIGELFF. CDR3 bases: TGTGCCAGTAGTATGGGGATTATCGGGGAGCTGTTTTTT.

DNA of the CDR3: TGTGCCAGCAATATGGGGGGTCAGCCCCAGCATTTT. Protein: CASNMGGQPQHF. The V and J genes are TRBV12-3 or TRBV12-4 and TRBJ1-5; D is possibly TRBD1 (5 bases). The CDR3 runs 12 residues. V was cut by 7 bases and J by 6 bases, with 10 bases left in between.

The chain couples TRBV29-1 to TRBJ1-1; D uncertain. Trimming cost V 7 bases and J 1 base, with 7 bases left between them. CDR3 length equals 11 residues. From germline, CDR1 is SQVTM and CDR2 ANQGSEA. CDR3 coding DNA: TGCAGCGCCCCCGAGAACACTGAAGCTTTCTTT. It codes for CSAPENTEAFF.

This clonotype has at least ten counts. The chain is built from TRBV6-1 and TRBJ2-3; D may be TRBD1 or TRBD2 (5 bases each). V was clipped by 7 bases and J by 3 bases, with 20 bases between them. The CDR3 has 16 residues. Germline V lookup: CDR1 MNHNS, CDR2 SASEGT. The CDR3: CASITNKRGQTDTQYF. Here the CDR3 DNA reads TGTGCCAGCATTACTAATAAGAGGGGCCAAACAGATACGCAGTATTTT.

This clonotype came up many times. The chain recombines TRBV12-3 or TRBV12-4 with TRBJ2-6; D might be TRBD1 or TRBD2, each matching 5 bases. This CDR3 spans 16 amino acids. V lost 6 bases, J lost 0 bases, and 12 bases lay in between. CDR3 in amino acids: CASSGAPHSGANVLTF. The CDR3 DNA is TGTGCCAGCAGCGGGGCCCCTCACTCTGGGGCCAACGTCCTGACTTTC.